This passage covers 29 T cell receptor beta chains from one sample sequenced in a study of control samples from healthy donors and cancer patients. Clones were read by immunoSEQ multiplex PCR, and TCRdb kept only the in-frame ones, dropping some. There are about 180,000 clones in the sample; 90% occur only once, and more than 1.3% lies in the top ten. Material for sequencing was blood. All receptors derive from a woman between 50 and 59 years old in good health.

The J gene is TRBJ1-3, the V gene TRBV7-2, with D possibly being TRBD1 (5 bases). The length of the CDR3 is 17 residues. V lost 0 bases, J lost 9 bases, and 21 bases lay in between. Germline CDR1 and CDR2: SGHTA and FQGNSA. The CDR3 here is CASSLAGRGLSGGTIYF. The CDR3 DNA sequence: TGTGCCAGCAGCTTAGCAGGTCGGGGCCTCTCGGGCGGCACCATATATTTT.

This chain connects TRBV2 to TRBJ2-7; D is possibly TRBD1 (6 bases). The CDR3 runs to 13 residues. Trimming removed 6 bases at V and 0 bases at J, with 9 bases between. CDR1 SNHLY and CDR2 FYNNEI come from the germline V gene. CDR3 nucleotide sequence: TGTGCCAGCAGGTGGGACACCTCCTACGAGCAGTACTTC. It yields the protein CASRWDTSYEQYF.

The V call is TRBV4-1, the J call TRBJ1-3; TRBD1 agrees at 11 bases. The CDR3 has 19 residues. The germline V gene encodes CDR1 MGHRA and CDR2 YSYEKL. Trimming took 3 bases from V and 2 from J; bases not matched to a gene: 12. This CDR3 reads CASSQTGQGAPGTGNTIYF. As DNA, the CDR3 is TGCGCCAGCAGCCAGACAGGACAGGGGGCCCCCGGGACTGGAAACACCATATATTTT.

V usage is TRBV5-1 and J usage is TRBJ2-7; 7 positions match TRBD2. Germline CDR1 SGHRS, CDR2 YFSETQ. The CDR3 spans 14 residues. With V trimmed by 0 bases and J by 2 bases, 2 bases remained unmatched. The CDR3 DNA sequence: TGCGCCAGCAGCTTGGGACTAGCCCCCTACGAGCAGTACTTC. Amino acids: CASSLGLAPYEQYF.

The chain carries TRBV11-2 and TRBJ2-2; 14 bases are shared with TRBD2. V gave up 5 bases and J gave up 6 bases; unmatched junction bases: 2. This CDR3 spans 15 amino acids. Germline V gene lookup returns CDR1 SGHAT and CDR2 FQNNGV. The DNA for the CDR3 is TGTGCCAGCAGCCAGACTAGCGGGAGGGCCGGGGAGCTGTTTTTT. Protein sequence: CASSQTSGRAGELFF.

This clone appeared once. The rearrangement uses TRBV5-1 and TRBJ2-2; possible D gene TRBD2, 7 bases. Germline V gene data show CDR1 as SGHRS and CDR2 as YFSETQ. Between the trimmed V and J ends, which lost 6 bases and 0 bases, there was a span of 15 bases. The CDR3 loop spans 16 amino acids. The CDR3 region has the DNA TGCGCCAGCAACCTTGGGGGGGCCACGAACACCGGGGAGCTGTTTTTT. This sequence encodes CASNLGGATNTGELFF.

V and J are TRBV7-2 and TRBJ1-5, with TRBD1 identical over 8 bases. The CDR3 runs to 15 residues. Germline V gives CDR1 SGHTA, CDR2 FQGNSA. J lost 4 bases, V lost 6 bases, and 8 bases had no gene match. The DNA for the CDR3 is TGTGCCAGCAGTAACACAGGGGGAGGGAATCAGCCCCAGCATTTT. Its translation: CASSNTGGGNQPQHF.

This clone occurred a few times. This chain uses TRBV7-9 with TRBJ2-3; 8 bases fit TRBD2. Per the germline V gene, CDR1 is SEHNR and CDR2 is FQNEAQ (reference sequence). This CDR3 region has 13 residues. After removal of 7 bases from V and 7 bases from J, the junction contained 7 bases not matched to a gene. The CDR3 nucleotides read TGTGCCAGCACATCGACTAGCGAACATACGCAGTATTTT. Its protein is CASTSTSEHTQYF.

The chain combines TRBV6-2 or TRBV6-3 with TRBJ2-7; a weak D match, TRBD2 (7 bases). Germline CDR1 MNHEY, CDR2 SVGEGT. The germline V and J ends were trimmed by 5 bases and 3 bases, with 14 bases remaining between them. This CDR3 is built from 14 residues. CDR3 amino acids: CASSPKGGDYEQYF. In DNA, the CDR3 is TGTGCCAGCAGTCCCAAGGGGGGGGACTACGAGCAGTACTTC.

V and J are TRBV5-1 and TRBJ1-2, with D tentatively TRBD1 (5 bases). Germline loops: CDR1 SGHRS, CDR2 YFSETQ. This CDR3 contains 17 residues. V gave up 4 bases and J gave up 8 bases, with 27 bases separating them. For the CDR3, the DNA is TGCGCCAGCAGCCCGGGGCCCCAGGGCAGGGCAGCGTACGGCTACACCTTC. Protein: CASSPGPQGRAAYGYTF.

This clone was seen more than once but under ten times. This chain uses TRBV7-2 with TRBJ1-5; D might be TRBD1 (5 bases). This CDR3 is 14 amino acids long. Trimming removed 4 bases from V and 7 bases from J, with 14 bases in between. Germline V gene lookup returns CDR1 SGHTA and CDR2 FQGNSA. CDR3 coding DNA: TGTGCCAGCAGCTCCGGGACTCTCGAGCAGCCCCAGCATTTT. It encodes CASSSGTLEQPQHF.

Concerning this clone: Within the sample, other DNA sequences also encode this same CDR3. Here the CDR3 reads CASSPGTGVGEQYF. The CDR3, as DNA: TGTGCCAGTAGTCCAGGGACAGGGGTAGGCGAGCAGTACTTC. The genes are TRBV19 and TRBJ2-7, with 10 bases lining up with TRBD1. V shed 5 bases, J shed 6 bases, and the junction held 7 bases outside the gene matches. CDR3 length: 14 amino acids. Germline V gives CDR1 LNHDA, CDR2 SQIVND (reference sequence).

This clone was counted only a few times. The CDR3 is CASSLTGQGGEKLFF. DNA for the CDR3: TGTGCCAGTAGTCTCACCGGACAGGGTGGTGAAAAACTGTTTTTT. The V gene is TRBV19, the J gene TRBJ1-4; 8 bases agree with TRBD1. CDR1 is LNHDA and CDR2 is SQIVND in the germline V gene (reference sequence). Losses at the gene ends were 5 bases for V and 7 bases for J; bases not matched to a gene: 9. The CDR3 extends over 15 amino acids.

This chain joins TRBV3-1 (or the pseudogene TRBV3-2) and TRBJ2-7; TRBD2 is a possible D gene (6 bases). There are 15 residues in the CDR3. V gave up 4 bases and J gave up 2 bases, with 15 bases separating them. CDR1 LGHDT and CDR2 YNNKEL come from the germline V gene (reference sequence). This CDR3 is CASSPFSQRAYEQYF. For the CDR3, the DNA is TGTGCCAGCAGCCCTTTTAGCCAGCGGGCCTACGAGCAGTACTTC.

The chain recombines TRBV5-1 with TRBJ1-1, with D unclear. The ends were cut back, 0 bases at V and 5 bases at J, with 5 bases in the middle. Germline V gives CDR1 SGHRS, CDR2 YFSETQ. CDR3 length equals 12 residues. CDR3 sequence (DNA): TGCGCCAGCAGCTTGGACGGGACTGAAGCTTTCTTT. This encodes CASSLDGTEAFF.

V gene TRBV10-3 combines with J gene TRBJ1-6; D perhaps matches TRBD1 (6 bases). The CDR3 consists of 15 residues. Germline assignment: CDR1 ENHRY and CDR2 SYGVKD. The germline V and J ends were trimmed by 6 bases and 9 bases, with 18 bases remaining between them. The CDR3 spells CAIREGGARGSPLHF. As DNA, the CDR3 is TGTGCCATCAGGGAGGGGGGCGCCAGGGGTTCACCCCTCCACTTT.

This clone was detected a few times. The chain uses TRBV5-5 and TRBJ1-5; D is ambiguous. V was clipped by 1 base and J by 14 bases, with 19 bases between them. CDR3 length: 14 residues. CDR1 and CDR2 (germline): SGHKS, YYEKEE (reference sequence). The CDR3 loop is CASSLRDDFAGKHF. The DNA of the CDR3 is TGTGCCAGCAGCTTGAGGGATGACTTCGCAGGCAAGCATTTT.

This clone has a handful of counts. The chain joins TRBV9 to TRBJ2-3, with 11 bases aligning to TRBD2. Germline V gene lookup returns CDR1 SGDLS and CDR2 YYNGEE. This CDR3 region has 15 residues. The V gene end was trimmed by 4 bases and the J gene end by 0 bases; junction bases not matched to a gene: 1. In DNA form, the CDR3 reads TGTGCCAGCAGCACTAGCGGGGGAAGCACAGATACGCAGTATTTT. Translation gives CASSTSGGSTDTQYF.

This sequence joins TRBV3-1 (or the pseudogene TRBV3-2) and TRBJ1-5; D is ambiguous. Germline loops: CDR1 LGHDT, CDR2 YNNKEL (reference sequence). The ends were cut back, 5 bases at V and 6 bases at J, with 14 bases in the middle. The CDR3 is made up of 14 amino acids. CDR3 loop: CASSFGEGSQPQHF. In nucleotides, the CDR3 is TGTGCCAGCAGCTTTGGGGAGGGTAGTCAGCCCCAGCATTTT.

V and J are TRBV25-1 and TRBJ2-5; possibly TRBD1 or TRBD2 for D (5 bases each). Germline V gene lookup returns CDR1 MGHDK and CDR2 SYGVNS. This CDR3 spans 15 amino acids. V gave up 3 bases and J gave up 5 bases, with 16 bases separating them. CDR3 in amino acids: CASSEPGPLLETQYF. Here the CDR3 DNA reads TGTGCCAGCAGTGAGCCGGGACCTTTGTTGGAGACCCAGTACTTC.

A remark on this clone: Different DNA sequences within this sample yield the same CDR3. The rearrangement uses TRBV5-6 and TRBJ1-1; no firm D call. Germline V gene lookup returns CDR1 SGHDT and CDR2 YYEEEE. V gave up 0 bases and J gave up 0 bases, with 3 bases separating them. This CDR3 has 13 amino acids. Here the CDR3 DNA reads TGTGCCAGCAGCTTGGATTTGAACACTGAAGCTTTCTTT. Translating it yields CASSLDLNTEAFF.

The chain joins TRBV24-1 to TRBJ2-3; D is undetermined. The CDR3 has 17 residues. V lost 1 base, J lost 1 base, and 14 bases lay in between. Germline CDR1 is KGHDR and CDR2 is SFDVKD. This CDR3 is CATSDFFGRSGTDTQYF. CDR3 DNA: TGTGCCACCAGTGATTTTTTCGGCAGGTCTGGCACAGATACGCAGTATTTT.

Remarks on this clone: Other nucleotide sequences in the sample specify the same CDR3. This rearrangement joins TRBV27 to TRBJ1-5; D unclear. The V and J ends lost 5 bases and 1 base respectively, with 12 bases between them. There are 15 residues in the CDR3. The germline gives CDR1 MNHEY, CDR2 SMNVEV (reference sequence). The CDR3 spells CASSLGTGSNQPQHF. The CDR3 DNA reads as TGTGCCAGCAGTCTTGGAACGGGGAGCAATCAGCCCCAGCATTTT.

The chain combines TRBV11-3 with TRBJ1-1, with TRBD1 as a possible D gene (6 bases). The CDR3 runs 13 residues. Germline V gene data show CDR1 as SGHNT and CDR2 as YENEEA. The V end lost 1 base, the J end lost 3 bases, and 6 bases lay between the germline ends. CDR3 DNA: TGTGCCAGCAGCTTAGGGACAGACACTGAAGCTTTCTTT. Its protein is CASSLGTDTEAFF. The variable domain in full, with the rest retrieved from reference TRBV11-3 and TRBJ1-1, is EAGVVQSPRYKIIEKKQPVAFWCNPISGHNTLYWYLQNLGQGPELLIRYENEEAVDDSQLPKDRFSAERLKGVDSTLKIQPAELGDSAVYLCASSLGTDTEAFFGQGTRLTVV.

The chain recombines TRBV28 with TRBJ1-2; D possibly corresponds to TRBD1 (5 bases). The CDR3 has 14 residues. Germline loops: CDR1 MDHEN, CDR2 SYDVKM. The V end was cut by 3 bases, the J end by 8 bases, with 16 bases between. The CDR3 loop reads CASSLTQGRVGYTF. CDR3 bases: TGTGCCAGCAGTTTGACCCAGGGAAGGGTCGGCTACACCTTC.

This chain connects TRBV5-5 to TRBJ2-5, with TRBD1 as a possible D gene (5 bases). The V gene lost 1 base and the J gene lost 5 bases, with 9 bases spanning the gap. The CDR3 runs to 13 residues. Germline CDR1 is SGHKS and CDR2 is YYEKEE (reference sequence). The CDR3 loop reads CASSLSSGETQYF. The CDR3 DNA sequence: TGTGCCAGCAGCTTGAGTTCAGGGGAGACCCAGTACTTC.

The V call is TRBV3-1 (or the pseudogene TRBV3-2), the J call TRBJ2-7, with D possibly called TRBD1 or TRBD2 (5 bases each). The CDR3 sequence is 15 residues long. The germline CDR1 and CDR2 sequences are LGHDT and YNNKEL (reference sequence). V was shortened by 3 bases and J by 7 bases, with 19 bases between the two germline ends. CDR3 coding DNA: TGTGCCAGCAGCCAGGGGACGGACGCATCAGGGGAGCAGTACTTC. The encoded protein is CASSQGTDASGEQYF.

The CDR3 protein is CASSPRDRRETQYF. CDR3 nucleotides: TGTGCCAGCAGCCCCCGGGACAGGCGAGAGACCCAGTACTTC. The rearrangement uses TRBV9 and TRBJ2-5; 8 bases are shared with TRBD1. Germline assignment: CDR1 SGDLS and CDR2 YYNGEE. The CDR3 is 14 residues long. V gave up 4 bases and J gave up 4 bases; unmatched junction bases: 6.

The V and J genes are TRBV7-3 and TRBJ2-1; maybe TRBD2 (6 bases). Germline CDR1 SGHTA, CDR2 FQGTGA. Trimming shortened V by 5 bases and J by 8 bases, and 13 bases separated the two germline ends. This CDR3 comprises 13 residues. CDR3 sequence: CASSREWTDEQFF. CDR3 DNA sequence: TGTGCCAGCAGCCGGGAGTGGACCGATGAGCAGTTCTTC. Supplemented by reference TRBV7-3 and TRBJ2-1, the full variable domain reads GAGVSQTPSNKVTEKGKYVELRCDPISGHTALYWYRQSLGQGPEFLIYFQGTGAADDSGLPNDRFFAVRPEGSVSTLKIQRTERGDSAVYLCASSREWTDEQFFGPGTRLTVL.